The T cell receptor beta chain under discussion was sequenced for a study of T-cell reconstitution after alpha-beta-depleted transplantation in children. CDR1 and CDR2 from the germline V gene are SEHNR and FQNEAQ (reference sequence). Trimming pared 5 bases from V and 1 base from J, leaving 9 bases between. The CDR3 totals 13 residues. In this sample, this clonotype turned up many times. Preparing the TCRbeta library involved the use of unique molecular identifiers. TCRdb processed the PCR reads anew with MiXCR; each CDR3 protein has one entry. The profile shows 420,000 or so distinct CDR3 sequences, about 11% of them singletons.

The receptor was derived from a human donor who donated a stem cell graft to a child with acute myeloid leukemia. This chain links TRBV7-9 with TRBJ2-7; D is undetermined. The sample was PBMCs from the stem cell graft donor, taken from the stem cell graft. As DNA, the CDR3 is TGTGCCAGCAGCGGTTTAATATCCTACGAGCAGTACTTC. It encodes CASSGLISYEQYF.